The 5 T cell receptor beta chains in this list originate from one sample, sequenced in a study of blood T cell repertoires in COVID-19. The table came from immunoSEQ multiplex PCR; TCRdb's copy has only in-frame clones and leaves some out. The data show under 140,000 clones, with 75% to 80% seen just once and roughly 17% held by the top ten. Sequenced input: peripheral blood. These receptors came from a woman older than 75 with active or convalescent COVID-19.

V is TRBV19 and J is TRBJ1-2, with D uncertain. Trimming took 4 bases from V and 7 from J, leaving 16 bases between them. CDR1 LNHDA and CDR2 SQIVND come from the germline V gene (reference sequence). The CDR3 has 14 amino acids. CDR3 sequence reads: CASSTRTGTLGYTF. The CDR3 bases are TGTGCCAGTAGTACCCGGACGGGAACCCTTGGCTACACCTTC.

The CDR3: CASTGQGFGGYTF. CDR3 DNA sequence: TGTGCCAGCACCGGACAGGGTTTCGGTGGCTACACCTTC. V and J are TRBV2 and TRBJ1-2, with 8 nucleotides matching TRBD1. Germline CDR1 is SNHLY and CDR2 is FYNNEI. J lost 7 bases, V lost 7 bases, and 8 bases had no gene match. The CDR3 runs to 13 residues. Filled out from reference TRBV2 and TRBJ1-2, the complete variable domain reads EPEVTQTPSHQVTQMGQEVILRCVPISNHLYFYWYRQILGQKVEFLVSFYNNEISEKSEIFDDQFSVERPDGSNFTLKIRSTKLEDSAMYFCASTGQGFGGYTFGSGTRLTVV.

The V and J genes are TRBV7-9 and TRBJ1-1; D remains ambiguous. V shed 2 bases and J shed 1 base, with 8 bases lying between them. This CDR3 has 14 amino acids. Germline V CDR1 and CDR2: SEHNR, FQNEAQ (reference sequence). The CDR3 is CASSLLTSNTEAFF. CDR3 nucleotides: TGTGCCAGCAGCTTACTAACTTCGAACACTGAAGCTTTCTTT.

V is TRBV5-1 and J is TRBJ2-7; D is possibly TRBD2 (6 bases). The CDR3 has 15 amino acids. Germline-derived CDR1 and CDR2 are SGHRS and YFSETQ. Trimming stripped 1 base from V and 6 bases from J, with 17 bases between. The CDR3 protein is CASSLRGTSTGEQYF. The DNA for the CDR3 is TGCGCCAGCAGCTTGAGGGGTACTAGCACCGGCGAGCAGTACTTC.

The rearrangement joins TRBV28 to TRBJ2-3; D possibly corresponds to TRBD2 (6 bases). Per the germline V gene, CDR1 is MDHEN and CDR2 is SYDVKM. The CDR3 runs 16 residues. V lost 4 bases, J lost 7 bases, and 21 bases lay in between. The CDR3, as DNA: TGTGCCAGCAGTTCCATCTCCGGGGGACCCCAGAATACGCAGTATTTT. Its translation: CASSSISGGPQNTQYF.